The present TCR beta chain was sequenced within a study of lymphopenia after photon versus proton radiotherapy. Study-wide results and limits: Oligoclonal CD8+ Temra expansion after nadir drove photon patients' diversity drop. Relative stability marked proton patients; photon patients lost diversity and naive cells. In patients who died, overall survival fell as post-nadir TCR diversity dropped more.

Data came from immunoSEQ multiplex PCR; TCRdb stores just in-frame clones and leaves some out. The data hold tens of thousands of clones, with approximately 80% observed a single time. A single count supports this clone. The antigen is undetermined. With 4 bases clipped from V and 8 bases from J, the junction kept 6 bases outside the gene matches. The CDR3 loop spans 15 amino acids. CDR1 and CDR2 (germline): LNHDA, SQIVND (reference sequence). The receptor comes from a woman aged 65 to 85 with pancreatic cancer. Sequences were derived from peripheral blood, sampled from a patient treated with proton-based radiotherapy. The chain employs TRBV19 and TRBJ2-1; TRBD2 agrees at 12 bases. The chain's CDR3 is CASSTTSGSGYEQFF. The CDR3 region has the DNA TGTGCCAGTAGTACGACTAGCGGGAGTGGCTATGAGCAGTTCTTC.